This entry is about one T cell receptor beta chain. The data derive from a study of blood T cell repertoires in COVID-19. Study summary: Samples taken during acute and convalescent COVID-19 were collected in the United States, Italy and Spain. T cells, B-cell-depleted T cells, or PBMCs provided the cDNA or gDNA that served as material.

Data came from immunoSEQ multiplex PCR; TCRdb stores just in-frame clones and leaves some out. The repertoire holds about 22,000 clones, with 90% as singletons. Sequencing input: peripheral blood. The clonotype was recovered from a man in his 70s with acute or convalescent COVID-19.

This CDR3 reads CATSRGVSSGEKLFF. CDR3 sequence (DNA): TGTGCCACCAGCAGAGGAGTCTCTAGCGGTGAAAAACTGTTTTTT. This chain links TRBV15 with TRBJ1-4; D is undetermined. The V gene lost 1 base and the J gene lost 7 bases, with 13 bases spanning the gap. Germline assignment: CDR1 LNHNV and CDR2 YYDKDF (reference sequence). The CDR3 extends over 15 amino acids.